This TCR beta chain was retrieved from a study of T-cell memory formation after mild COVID-19. Whole-study results and caveats: Of the contracting clones, CD4+ ones lay mainly in CM and EM, and CD8+ ones in EMRA.

This clonotype was observed a few times. Its antigen remains unknown. The CDR3 extends over 14 amino acids. Germline-derived CDR1 and CDR2 are DFQATT and SNEGSKA (reference sequence). Constant-segment-primed 5'RACE gave TCR alpha and TCR beta cDNA libraries with sample barcodes and UMIs. Via MiXCR, TCRdb re-called the 5' RACE reads, giving one row per CDR3 protein. The sample comprises tens of thousands of distinct CDR3 sequences, more than 20% of which are singletons, and around 40% rests with the top ten. The sequenced sample consisted of PBMCs or a T cell subset sorted from them (not recorded which). This clonotype originated in a man between 18 and 35 years old who had mild COVID-19 (a few samples of this study predate the infection). Cell type and time point are not known. The chain combines TRBV20-1 with TRBJ2-5; TRBD2 matches at 8 bases. The CDR3 DNA is TGCAGCGTTACCCCAGCGGGGGCCGGAGAGACCCAGTACTTC. It codes for CSVTPAGAGETQYF.